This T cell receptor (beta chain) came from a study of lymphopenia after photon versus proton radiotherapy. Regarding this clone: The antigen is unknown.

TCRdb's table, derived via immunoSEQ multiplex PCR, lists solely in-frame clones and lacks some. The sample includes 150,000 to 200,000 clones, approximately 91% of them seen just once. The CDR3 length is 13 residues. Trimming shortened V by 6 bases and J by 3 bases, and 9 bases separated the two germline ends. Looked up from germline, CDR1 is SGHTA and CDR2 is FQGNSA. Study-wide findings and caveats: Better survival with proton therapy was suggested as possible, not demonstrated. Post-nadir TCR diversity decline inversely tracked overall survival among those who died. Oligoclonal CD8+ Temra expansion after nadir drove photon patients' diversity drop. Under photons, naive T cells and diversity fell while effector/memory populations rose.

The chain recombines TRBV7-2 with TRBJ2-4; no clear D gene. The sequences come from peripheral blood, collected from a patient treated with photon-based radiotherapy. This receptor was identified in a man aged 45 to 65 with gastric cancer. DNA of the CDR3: TGTGCCAGCAGGGCGTATGGCAAAAACATTCAGTACTTC. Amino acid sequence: CASRAYGKNIQYF.